Here is one T cell receptor (beta chain) with its context. Its antigen is currently unknown. The data are from a study of response to subunit inactivated influenza vaccine. General observations from the study: T cells newly recruited by each seasonal influenza vaccination are few, the authors suggested.

MiXCR, run by TCRdb on the RT-PCR reads, gives a single entry per CDR3 protein. The sample includes roughly 700,000 distinct CDR3 sequences, approximately 15% of them seen just once. V was pared by 4 bases and J by 6 bases, with 10 bases between. CDR3 length: 13 residues. Germline V gene sequence: CDR1 SNHLY, CDR2 FYNNEI. Sequencing used PBMCs from blood, obtained about 12 days after vaccination. The V and J genes are TRBV2 and TRBJ2-1, with a tentative D call TRBD1 (5 bases). The sequence was obtained from a middle-aged man who received an inactivated influenza vaccine. CDR3 sequence reads: CASSAGIGNEQFF. CDR3 coding DNA: TGTGCCAGCAGTGCAGGGATCGGCAATGAGCAGTTCTTC.